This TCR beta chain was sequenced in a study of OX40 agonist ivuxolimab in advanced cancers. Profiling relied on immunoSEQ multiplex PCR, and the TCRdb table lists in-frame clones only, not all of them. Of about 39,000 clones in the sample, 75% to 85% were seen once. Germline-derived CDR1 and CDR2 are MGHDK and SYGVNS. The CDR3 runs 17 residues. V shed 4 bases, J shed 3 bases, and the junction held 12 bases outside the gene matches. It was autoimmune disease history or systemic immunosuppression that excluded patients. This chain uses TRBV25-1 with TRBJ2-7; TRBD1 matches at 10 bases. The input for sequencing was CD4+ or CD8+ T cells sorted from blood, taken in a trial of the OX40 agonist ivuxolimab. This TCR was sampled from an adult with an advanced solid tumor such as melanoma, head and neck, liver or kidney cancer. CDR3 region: CASSGRVGTGEVYEQYV. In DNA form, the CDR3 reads TGTGCCAGCAGTGGCCGGGTCGGGACAGGGGAGGTCTACGAGCAGTACGTC.